The T cell receptor (beta chain) under discussion was sequenced for a study of T cell responses to AZD1222 COVID-19 vaccine. Here immunoSEQ multiplex PCR was the method, and the copy in TCRdb shows in-frame clones only, minus some. The data contain about 180,000 clones, 85% to 90% of them singletons. The CDR3 loop spans 10 amino acids. In germline, CDR1 is SQVTM, CDR2 ANQGSEA. V shed 3 bases and J shed 6 bases, with 5 bases lying between them. This sample comprised peripheral blood, obtained on day 0 of AZD1222 vaccination. This receptor was identified in an adult in good health. The chain joins TRBV29-1 to TRBJ2-5; no clear D gene. The CDR3 protein is CSVDTQTQYF. The CDR3 DNA is TGCAGCGTTGATACCCAGACCCAGTACTTC. Full variable domain (outside the CDR3, taken from reference TRBV29-1 and TRBJ2-5): SAVISQKPSRDICQRGTSLTIQCQVDSQVTMMFWYRQQPGQSLTLIATANQGSEATYESGFVIDKFPISRPNLTFSTLTVSNMSPEDSSIYLCSVDTQTQYFGPGTRLLVL.